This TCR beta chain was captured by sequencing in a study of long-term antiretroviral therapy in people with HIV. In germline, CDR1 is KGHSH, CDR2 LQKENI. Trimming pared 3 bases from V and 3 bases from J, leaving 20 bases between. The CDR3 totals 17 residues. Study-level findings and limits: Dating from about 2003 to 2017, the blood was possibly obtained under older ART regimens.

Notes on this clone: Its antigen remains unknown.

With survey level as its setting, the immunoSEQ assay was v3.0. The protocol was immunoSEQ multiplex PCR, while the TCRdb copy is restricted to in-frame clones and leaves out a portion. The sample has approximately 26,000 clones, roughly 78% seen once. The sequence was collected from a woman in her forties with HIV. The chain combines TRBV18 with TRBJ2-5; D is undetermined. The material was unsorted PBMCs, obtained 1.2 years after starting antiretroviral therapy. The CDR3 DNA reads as TGTGCCAGCTCACCGGTGGTAGGGCAAACCGTCGAAGAGACCCAGTACTTC. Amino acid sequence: CASSPVVGQTVEETQYF.